This entry lists 8 T cell receptor beta chains sequenced from one sample in a study of cytomegalovirus exposure and HLA in healthy donors. The PCR used 60 Vbeta and 13 Jbeta primers. Using immunoSEQ multiplex PCR, the repertoire was profiled, and TCRdb retains in-frame clones only, with some absent. The table has over 140,000 clones, 75% to 85% seen once. The sequencing input was PBMCs. The receptors were sampled from a man aged 50 to 60 in good health and CMV-seronegative.

This chain connects TRBV30 to TRBJ1-2; a possible D gene is TRBD1 (5 bases). V shed 0 bases and J shed 0 bases, with 11 bases lying between them. CDR1 is GTSNPN, CDR2 SVGIG, per germline (reference sequence). CDR3 length: 15 residues. CDR3 coding DNA: TGTGCCTGGAGTGTTGGGGCAGCTACTAACTATGGCTACACCTTC. As protein: CAWSVGAATNYGYTF.

This sequence joins TRBV7-9 and TRBJ1-2; 9 bases fit TRBD1. V dropped 5 bases and J dropped 4; count of bases not matched to a gene: 14. Looked up from germline, CDR1 is SEHNR and CDR2 is FQNEAQ (reference sequence). CDR3 size: 17 residues. The CDR3 sequence: CASSLLGQGKESYGYTF. DNA for the CDR3: TGTGCCAGCAGCCTACTGGGACAGGGTAAAGAGAGCTATGGCTACACCTTC.

This clone was seen more than once but under ten times. The chain uses TRBV5-6 and TRBJ2-7; D is possibly TRBD1 (6 bases). Trimming pared 4 bases from V and 6 bases from J, leaving 11 bases between. The CDR3 contains 12 residues. Germline V gene sequence: CDR1 SGHDT, CDR2 YYEEEE. This CDR3 is CASSVPQGEQYF. DNA of the CDR3: TGTGCCAGCAGCGTCCCACAGGGCGAGCAGTACTTC.

The chain combines TRBV9 with TRBJ2-2; no reliable D call. The CDR3 contains 15 residues. Germline V gene lookup returns CDR1 SGDLS and CDR2 YYNGEE. V was cut by 0 bases and J by 3 bases, with 9 bases left in between. CDR3 sequence (DNA): TGTGCCAGCAGCGTAGCTGCACTGGACACCGGGGAGCTGTTTTTT. It codes for CASSVAALDTGELFF.

The V call is TRBV7-3, the J call TRBJ2-1, with 11 bases aligning to TRBD2. The CDR3 spans 16 residues. Per germline, CDR1 SGHTA and CDR2 FQGTGA. Trimming at V came to 5 bases and at J to 5 bases, leaving 8 bases not matched to a gene. The DNA for the CDR3 is TGTGCCAGCAGCCCAGGGGGACTAGCGGTTCACAATGAGCAGTTCTTC. It yields the protein CASSPGGLAVHNEQFF.

This chain uses TRBV9 with TRBJ2-1, with TRBD1 matching 7 bases. J lost 2 bases, V lost 4 bases, and 9 bases had no gene match. The CDR3 has 16 residues. Germline V gene sequence: CDR1 SGDLS, CDR2 YYNGEE. CDR3 nucleotide sequence: TGTGCCAGCAGCCCCCGGGGACAGACCACCTACAATGAGCAGTTCTTC. This codes for CASSPRGQTTYNEQFF.

The J gene is TRBJ1-4, the V gene TRBV7-2; D ambiguous. Looked up from germline, CDR1 is SGHTA and CDR2 is FQGNSA. CDR3 length: 18 residues. V shed 5 bases and J shed 2 bases, with 21 bases lying between them. CDR3 nucleotides: TGTGCCAGCAGCGCCCCCCAATCCCAGATCCTGACTAATGAAAAACTGTTTTTT. It is translated as CASSAPQSQILTNEKLFF.

This rearrangement joins TRBV19 to TRBJ2-6; possible D gene TRBD2, 5 bases. V lost 6 bases to trimming and J lost 0 bases, with 9 bases between them. Germline values: CDR1 LNHDA, CDR2 SQIVND (reference sequence). The CDR3 length is 15 residues. In DNA, the CDR3 is TGTGCCAGTAGAACTCGGGGCTCTGGGGCCAACGTCCTGACTTTC. This translates into CASRTRGSGANVLTF.